This TCR beta chain emerged from a study of shared clonotypes between healthy human individuals. The wider study: Each donor contributed plates that comprised three CD4 naive, three CD4 memory, two CD8 naive and one CD8 memory.

The ends were cut back, 4 bases at V and 5 bases at J, with 15 bases in the middle. The CDR3 contains 14 residues. Per germline, CDR1 SGHNT and CDR2 YYREEE (reference sequence). Overall study results and limits: Among non-shared clonotypes, generation probabilities were lower than among those shared by all four donors. Estimated richness was generally greater in naive than memory subsets. Clonotype sharing across four donors was observed for about 5.2% of naive CD4 clonotypes.

The protocol was immunoSEQ multiplex PCR, while the TCRdb copy is restricted to in-frame clones and leaves out a portion. The data contain some 1,900,000 clones, approximately 94% of them singletons. CD45RO-negative, CCR7-selected cells formed the naive CD8 fraction, which excluded terminally differentiated effector memory CD45RA+ cells. Worth noting for this clone: The antigen remains undetermined.

This sequence joins TRBV5-4 and TRBJ1-2; weak D call: TRBD1 (5 bases). The receptor comes from a man aged 18 to 35 in good health. The sample taken for sequencing was naive CD8+ T cells sorted from blood. The chain's CDR3 is CASSPETGRYGYTF. CDR3 sequence (DNA): TGTGCCAGCAGCCCCGAGACGGGGCGGTATGGCTACACCTTC.